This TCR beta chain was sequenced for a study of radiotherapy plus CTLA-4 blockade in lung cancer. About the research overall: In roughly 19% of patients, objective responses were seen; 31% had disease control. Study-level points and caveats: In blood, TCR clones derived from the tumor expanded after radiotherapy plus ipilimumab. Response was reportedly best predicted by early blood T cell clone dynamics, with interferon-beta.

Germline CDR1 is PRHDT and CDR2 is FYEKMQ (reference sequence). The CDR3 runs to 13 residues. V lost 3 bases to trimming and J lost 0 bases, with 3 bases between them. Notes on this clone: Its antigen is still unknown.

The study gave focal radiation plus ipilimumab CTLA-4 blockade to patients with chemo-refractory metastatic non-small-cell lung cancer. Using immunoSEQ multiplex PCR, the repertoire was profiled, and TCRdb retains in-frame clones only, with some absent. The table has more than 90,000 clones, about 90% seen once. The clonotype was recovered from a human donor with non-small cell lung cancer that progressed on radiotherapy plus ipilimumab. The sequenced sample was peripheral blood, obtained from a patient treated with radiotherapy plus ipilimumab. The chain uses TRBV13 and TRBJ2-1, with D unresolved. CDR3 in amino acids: CASSFSSYNEQFF. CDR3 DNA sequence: TGTGCCAGCAGCTTCAGCTCCTACAATGAGCAGTTCTTC.